These T cell receptor beta chains were read from a single sample in a study of cytomegalovirus exposure and HLA in healthy donors. Clones were read by immunoSEQ multiplex PCR, and TCRdb kept only the in-frame ones, dropping some. The repertoire holds roughly 300,000 clones, with roughly 90% as singletons. Sample: PBMCs. The receptor source for this set is a woman aged 18-29 years in good health and CMV-seronegative. Each CDR3 is given with its conserved first and last residue. Fields, in order: clone size, V gene, J gene, D gene, CDR3 protein, CDR3 DNA. D genes are given only for firm matches. The size entry is marked missing in some rows and otherwise reads once, few, many or a size class.

>NA|TRBV2|TRBJ2-1|TRBD1
CASSEADRVNEQFF
TGTGCCAGCAGTGAAGCGGACAGGGTCAATGAGCAGTTCTTC
>NA|TRBV5-6|TRBJ2-1|TRBD2
CASSWGTSGPYNEQFF
TGTGCCAGCAGCTGGGGGACTAGCGGGCCCTACAATGAGCAGTTCTTC
>NA|TRBV5-1|TRBJ1-2|NA
CASSLDGGSDYGYTF
TGCGCCAGCAGCTTGGATGGAGGGAGCGACTATGGCTACACCTTC
>NA|TRBV29-1|TRBJ2-7|TRBD2
CSVDLGRGATYF
TGCAGCGTTGATCTAGGGAGGGGCGCCACGTACTTC
>NA|TRBV9|TRBJ1-1|TRBD1
CASSPLSTGDTEAFF
TGTGCCAGCAGCCCACTCTCGACAGGGGACACTGAAGCTTTCTTT
>NA|TRBV28|TRBJ2-3|NA
CASSRSGTQYF
TGTGCCAGCAGTCGGTCGGGTACGCAGTATTTT
>NA|TRBV19|TRBJ2-5|NA
CASSQIAQETQYF
TGTGCCAGTAGTCAAATCGCGCAAGAGACCCAGTACTTC
>few|TRBV6-5|TRBJ2-2|NA
CASTTGPGSTGELFF
TGTGCCAGCACCACGGGCCCGGGGAGCACCGGGGAGCTGTTTTTT
>NA|TRBV5-6|TRBJ2-7|TRBD2
CASSGGLAGVYEQYF
TGTGCCAGCAGCGGGGGACTAGCGGGAGTTTACGAGCAGTACTTC
>NA|TRBV2|TRBJ1-4|TRBD1
CASLTGEDEKLFF
TGTGCCAGCTTGACAGGGGAAGATGAAAAACTGTTTTTT
>NA|TRBV7-2|TRBJ2-1|TRBD2
CASSRGGANEQFF
TGTGCCAGCAGCCGGGGGGGGGCCAATGAGCAGTTCTTC
>NA|TRBV6-1|TRBJ2-1|NA
CAVTMGRGIYNEQFF
TGTGCCGTCACTATGGGGAGAGGGATTTACAATGAGCAGTTCTTC
>NA|TRBV19|TRBJ2-1|TRBD2
CASSIGVPREGHYNEQFF
TGTGCCAGTAGTATAGGGGTCCCGCGGGAGGGCCACTACAATGAGCAGTTCTTC
>NA|TRBV5-1|TRBJ2-5|NA
CASSSTDRRETQYF
TGCGCCAGCAGCTCGACGGACAGACGAGAGACCCAGTACTTC
>NA|TRBV28|TRBJ1-1|NA
CASSSRSEAFF
TGTGCCAGCAGTTCTCGGTCTGAAGCTTTCTTT
>NA|TRBV13|TRBJ1-2|NA
CASSLWGRGGNYGYTF
TGTGCCAGCAGCTTGTGGGGACGGGGGGGTAACTATGGCTACACCTTC
>NA|TRBV6-4|TRBJ1-1|NA
CASSFRAIRTEAFF
TGTGCCAGCAGTTTCAGGGCGATACGGACTGAAGCTTTCTTT
>many|TRBV27|TRBJ2-7|NA
CASSIQGTEQYF
TGTGCCAGCAGTATACAGGGAACCGAGCAGTACTTC
>NA|TRBV5-1|TRBJ2-5|TRBD2
CASSPRLAGDKETQYF
TGCGCCAGCAGCCCGAGACTAGCGGGAGACAAAGAGACCCAGTACTTC
>NA|TRBV7-2|TRBJ2-1|TRBD1
CASSLSGQGGPEQFF
TGTGCCAGCAGCTTATCAGGACAGGGCGGACCTGAGCAGTTCTTC
>few|TRBV2|TRBJ2-7|TRBD1
CASRSDRGYEQYF
TGTGCCAGCAGATCGGACAGGGGCTACGAGCAGTACTTC
>NA|TRBV5-1|TRBJ2-5|NA
CASSLADSQETQYF
TGCGCCAGCAGCTTGGCCGACAGCCAAGAGACCCAGTACTTC
>few|TRBV12-5|TRBJ1-2|NA
CASGRTAIYGYTF
TGTGCTAGTGGTCGGACAGCTATTTATGGCTACACCTTC
>NA|TRBV4-1|TRBJ2-5|NA
CASSLVAGTQETQYF
TGCGCCAGCAGTCTTGTTGCGGGGACCCAAGAGACCCAGTACTTC
>NA|TRBV5-1|TRBJ2-7|NA
CASSLATRSYEQYF
TGCGCCAGCAGCTTGGCGACTCGATCCTACGAGCAGTACTTC
>NA|TRBV19|TRBJ1-4|TRBD1
CASSVQGAVGEKLFF
TGTGCCAGTAGTGTCCAGGGGGCCGTTGGTGAAAAACTGTTTTTT
>NA|TRBV28|TRBJ2-7|NA
CASTDHEVGSWAYEQYF
TGTGCCAGCACCGACCATGAAGTAGGTAGCTGGGCCTACGAGCAGTACTTC